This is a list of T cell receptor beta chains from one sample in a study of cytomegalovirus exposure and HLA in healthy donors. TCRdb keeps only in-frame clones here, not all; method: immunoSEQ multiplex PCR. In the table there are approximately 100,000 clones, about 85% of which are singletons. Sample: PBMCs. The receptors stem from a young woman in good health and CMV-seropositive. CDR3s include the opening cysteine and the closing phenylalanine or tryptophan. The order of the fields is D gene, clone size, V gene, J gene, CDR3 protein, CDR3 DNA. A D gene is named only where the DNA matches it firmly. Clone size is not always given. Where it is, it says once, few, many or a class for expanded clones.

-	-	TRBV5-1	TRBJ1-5	CASSLSGLGQPQHF	TGCGCCAGCAGCTTGTCAGGGCTGGGGCAGCCCCAGCATTTT
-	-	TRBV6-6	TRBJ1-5	CASSYNRVDQPQHF	TGTGCCAGCAGCTATAACAGGGTCGATCAGCCCCAGCATTTT
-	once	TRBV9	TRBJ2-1	CASSATSGFLEQFF	TGTGCCAGCAGCGCAACCTCAGGGTTTCTTGAGCAGTTCTTC
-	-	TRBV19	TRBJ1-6	CASSMVGRENSPLHF	TGTGCCAGTAGTATGGTGGGACGGGAGAATTCACCCCTCCACTTT
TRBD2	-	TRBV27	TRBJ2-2	CASSGLAGGLGTGELFF	TGTGCCAGCAGCGGACTAGCGGGGGGGCTGGGCACCGGGGAGCTGTTTTTT
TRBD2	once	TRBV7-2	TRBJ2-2	CASSLGLAGGPGELFF	TGTGCCAGCAGCCTCGGACTAGCGGGGGGGCCCGGGGAGCTGTTTTTT
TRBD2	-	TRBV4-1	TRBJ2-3	CASSQRLASSTDTQYF	TGCGCCAGCAGCCAACGACTAGCGTCCAGCACAGATACGCAGTATTTT
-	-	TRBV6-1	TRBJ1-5	CASSEIGGSNQPQHF	TGTGCCAGCAGTGAGATCGGCGGCAGCAATCAGCCCCAGCATTTT
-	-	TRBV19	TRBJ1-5	CATRGTSNQPQHF	TGTGCCACAAGGGGGACTAGCAATCAGCCCCAGCATTTT
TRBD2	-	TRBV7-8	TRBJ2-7	CASSPPSSGGYEQYF	TGTGCCAGCAGCCCCCCCTCTAGCGGGGGCTACGAGCAGTACTTC